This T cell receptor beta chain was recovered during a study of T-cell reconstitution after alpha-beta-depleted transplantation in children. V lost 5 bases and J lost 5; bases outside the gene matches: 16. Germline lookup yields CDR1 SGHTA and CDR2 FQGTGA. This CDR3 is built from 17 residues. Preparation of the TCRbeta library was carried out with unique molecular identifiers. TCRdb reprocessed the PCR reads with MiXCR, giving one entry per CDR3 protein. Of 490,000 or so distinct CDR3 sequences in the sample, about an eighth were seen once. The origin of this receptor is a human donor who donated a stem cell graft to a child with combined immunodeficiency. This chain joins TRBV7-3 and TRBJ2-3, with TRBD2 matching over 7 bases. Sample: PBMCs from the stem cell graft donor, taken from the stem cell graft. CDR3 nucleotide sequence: TGTGCCAGCAGCAGATTAACCGGCGGGAGAGGGGTAGATACGCAGTATTTT. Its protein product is CASSRLTGGRGVDTQYF.